Listed here are 7 T cell receptor beta chains from one sample, sequenced in a study of T cells in localized non-small cell lung cancer. Repertoires were generated with immunoSEQ multiplex PCR, while TCRdb's copy carries only in-frame clones and drops some. The sample holds approximately 10,000 clones, approximately 90% seen once. Sequenced material: peripheral blood, taken before any cancer treatment. Receptor source: a woman aged 40 to 75 with stage I squamous cell lung carcinoma.

This clone was seen more than once but under ten times. V usage is TRBV30 and J usage is TRBJ1-1; the D is unclear. V shed 4 bases and J shed 4 bases, with 16 bases lying between them. Germline CDR1 reads GTSNPN; CDR2 reads SVGIG (reference sequence). The CDR3 loop spans 14 amino acids. CDR3 protein: CAWTQVGVFTEAFF. CDR3 bases: TGTGCCTGGACCCAGGTCGGAGTCTTCACTGAAGCTTTCTTT.

This chain uses TRBV7-2 with TRBJ2-7; weak D call: TRBD2 (6 bases). Germline CDR1 and CDR2: SGHTA and FQGNSA. V lost 1 base, J lost 1 base, and 8 bases lay in between. The CDR3 sequence is 14 residues long. This chain's CDR3 is CASSLGRGSYEQYF. The CDR3 DNA follows: TGTGCCAGCAGCTTAGGGAGGGGTTCCTACGAGCAGTACTTC.

This clone is a singleton in its sample. The chain links TRBV7-6 to TRBJ1-5, with 8 bases lining up with TRBD1. The V gene end was trimmed by 5 bases and the J gene end by 9 bases; junction bases not matched to a gene: 9. Germline loops: CDR1 SGHVS, CDR2 FNYEAQ. This CDR3 region has 14 residues. Here the CDR3 DNA reads TGTGCCAGCAGCCTGGGACAGGCACCGGCGCCCCAGCATTTT. The encoded protein is CASSLGQAPAPQHF.

The CDR3 nucleotides are TGTGCCAGCAGCTCTTACCGGACGGAGAACACCGGGGAGCTGTTTTTT. It yields the protein CASSSYRTENTGELFF. The V gene is TRBV7-9, the J gene TRBJ2-2; D not certain. Trimming pared 4 bases from V and 1 base from J, leaving 13 bases between. The CDR3 sequence is 16 residues long. Germline V CDR1 and CDR2: SEHNR, FQNEAQ (reference sequence).

The chain joins TRBV19 to TRBJ2-2; tentatively, D is TRBD2 (6 bases). The CDR3 consists of 14 residues. V was cut by 6 bases and J by 2 bases, with 10 bases left in between. The V gene's germline CDR1 is LNHDA and CDR2 SQIVND (reference sequence). The DNA for the CDR3 is TGTGCCAGTAGGGAGGGAATCAACACCGGGGAGCTGTTTTTT. This translates into CASREGINTGELFF.

This sequence joins TRBV5-1 and TRBJ2-7; D gene unclear. V was pared by 5 bases and J by 3 bases, with 9 bases between. Looked up from germline, CDR1 is SGHRS and CDR2 is YFSETQ. The CDR3 sequence is 12 residues long. This CDR3 reads CASRGPLYEQYF. The CDR3 bases are TGCGCCAGCAGAGGGCCACTCTACGAGCAGTACTTC.

V and J are TRBV19 and TRBJ2-1; 11 bases align to TRBD2. This CDR3 is 18 amino acids long. Trimming removed 5 bases from V and 3 bases from J; junction bases left unmatched: 12. The germline gives CDR1 LNHDA, CDR2 SQIVND (reference sequence). CDR3 residues: CASSPGASGGPGYNEQFF. The CDR3 region has the DNA TGTGCCAGTAGTCCCGGCGCTAGCGGGGGGCCCGGCTACAATGAGCAGTTCTTC.